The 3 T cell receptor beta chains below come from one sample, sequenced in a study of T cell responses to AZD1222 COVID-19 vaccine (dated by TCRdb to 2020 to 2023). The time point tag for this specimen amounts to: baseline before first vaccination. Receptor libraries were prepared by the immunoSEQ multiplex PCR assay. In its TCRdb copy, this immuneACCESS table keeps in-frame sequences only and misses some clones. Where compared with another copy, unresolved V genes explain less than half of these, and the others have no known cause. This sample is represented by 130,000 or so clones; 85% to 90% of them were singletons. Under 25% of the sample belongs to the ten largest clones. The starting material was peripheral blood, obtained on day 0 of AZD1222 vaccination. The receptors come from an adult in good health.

The CDR3 DNA reads TGTGCCAGCAGCCGTTACTCAGAGATCCCCGGATCACCCCTCCACTTT. It specifies CASSRYSEIPGSPLHF. V gene TRBV7-8 combines with J gene TRBJ1-6; D gene unclear. In germline, CDR1 is SGHVS, CDR2 FQNEAQ. The CDR3 is made up of 16 amino acids. The germline V and J ends were trimmed by 5 bases and 10 bases, with 21 bases remaining between them.

The CDR3 region has the DNA TGCGCCAGCAGCCAGACTGGAAGCACAGATACGCAGTATTTT. As protein: CASSQTGSTDTQYF. The J gene is TRBJ2-3, the V gene TRBV4-3; D remains ambiguous. V shed 3 bases and J shed 0 bases, with 7 bases lying between them. This CDR3 comprises 14 residues. Germline V gene data show CDR1 as LGHNA and CDR2 as YSLEER.

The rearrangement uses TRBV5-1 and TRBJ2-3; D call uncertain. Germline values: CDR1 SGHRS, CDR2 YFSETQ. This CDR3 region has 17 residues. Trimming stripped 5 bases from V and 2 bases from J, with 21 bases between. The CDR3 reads CASSPPEAALFTDTQYF. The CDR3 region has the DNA TGCGCCAGCAGTCCCCCCGAGGCGGCTCTATTCACAGATACGCAGTATTTT.